Following are 24 T cell receptor beta chains from one sample sequenced in a study of T cell responses to AZD1222 COVID-19 vaccine. The protocol was immunoSEQ multiplex PCR, while the TCRdb copy is restricted to in-frame clones and leaves out a portion. The data contain roughly 150,000 clones, around nine tenths of them singletons. The sample here was peripheral blood, taken on day 0 of AZD1222 vaccination. The receptors shown here come from an adult in good health.

The V call is TRBV7-8, the J call TRBJ1-1; D might be TRBD1 (6 bases). This CDR3 comprises 13 residues. CDR1 is SGHVS, CDR2 FQNEAQ, per germline. V lost 2 bases and J 5 bases, leaving 9 bases between the germline ends. The CDR3, as DNA: TGTGCCAGCAGCTTATCAGGGGCAACTGAAGCTTTCTTT. Protein sequence: CASSLSGATEAFF. Based on the CDR3 plus reference TRBV7-8 and TRBJ1-1, the full variable domain is GAGVSQSPRYKVAKRGQDVALRCDPISGHVSLFWYQQALGQGPEFLTYFQNEAQLDKSGLPSDRFFAERPEGSVSTLKIQRTQQEDSAVYLCASSLSGATEAFFGQGTRLTVV.

The chain is built from TRBV2 and TRBJ1-2; 8 positions agree with TRBD1. V dropped 7 bases and J dropped 3; count of bases not matched to a gene: 7. The V gene's germline CDR1 is SNHLY and CDR2 FYNNEI. The length of the CDR3 is 14 residues. CDR3 amino acids: CASMSPDRDYGYTF. The CDR3 DNA reads as TGTGCCAGCATGTCCCCGGACAGGGACTATGGCTACACCTTC. The full variable domain, with the rest looked up from reference TRBV2 and TRBJ1-2, is EPEVTQTPSHQVTQMGQEVILRCVPISNHLYFYWYRQILGQKVEFLVSFYNNEISEKSEIFDDQFSVERPDGSNFTLKIRSTKLEDSAMYFCASMSPDRDYGYTFGSGTRLTVV.

J is TRBJ1-4 and V is TRBV30; D possibly corresponds to TRBD1 (6 bases). V was shortened by 3 bases and J by 0 bases, with 8 bases between the two germline ends. Germline V gene sequence: CDR1 GTSNPN, CDR2 SVGIG (reference sequence). This CDR3 contains 14 residues. Here the CDR3 DNA reads TGTGCCTGGAGCGCAGGGGCAACTAATGAAAAACTGTTTTTT. Translating it yields CAWSAGATNEKLFF.

The chain has TRBV3-1 (or the pseudogene TRBV3-2) and TRBJ2-2, with D hard to call. Germline V CDR1 and CDR2: LGHDT, YNNKEL (reference sequence). The CDR3 consists of 18 residues. The V end was cut by 5 bases, the J end by 5 bases, with 24 bases between. The CDR3 sequence: CASSSSWDATSRTGELFF. The DNA for the CDR3 is TGTGCCAGCAGCTCTTCCTGGGATGCAACATCGAGGACCGGGGAGCTGTTTTTT.

J is TRBJ1-1 and V is TRBV5-1, with no clear D. The CDR3 is 14 amino acids. CDR1 and CDR2 from the germline V gene are SGHRS and YFSETQ. V dropped 0 bases and J dropped 5 bases, with 11 bases sitting between them. CDR3 nucleotide sequence: TGCGCCAGCAGCTTGGATCCCGATTATACTGAAGCTTTCTTT. This encodes CASSLDPDYTEAFF.

This clone was detected only once. V gene TRBV6-5 combines with J gene TRBJ2-6, with D uncertain. CDR3 length: 15 amino acids. The germline V gene encodes CDR1 MNHEY and CDR2 SVGAGI. Between the trimmed V and J ends, which lost 11 bases and 4 bases, there was a span of 18 bases. Written as DNA, the CDR3 is TGTGCCGCGAGGTCAGGTGGATCAGGGGCCAACGTCCTGACTTTC. Translated: CAARSGGSGANVLTF.

The gene calls are TRBV6-5 and TRBJ2-3; D may be TRBD1 (6 bases). The ends were cut back, 3 bases at V and 4 bases at J, with 17 bases in the middle. This CDR3 spans 16 amino acids. From germline, CDR1 is MNHEY and CDR2 SVGAGI. Here the CDR3 DNA reads TGTGCCAGCAGTTATGAGGCCAGGGGAAGGTCAGATACGCAGTATTTT. The encoded protein is CASSYEARGRSDTQYF.

The rearrangement uses TRBV4-2 and TRBJ2-3, with TRBD2 identical over 8 bases. Per germline, CDR1 LGHNA and CDR2 YNFKEQ. This CDR3 spans 20 amino acids. V trimming: 2 bases; J trimming: 4 bases; junction bases outside the gene matches: 20. CDR3 amino acids: CASSQLWGGGGSGGADTQYF. The CDR3 DNA sequence: TGTGCCAGCAGCCAACTATGGGGGGGCGGGGGCAGCGGGGGCGCAGATACGCAGTATTTT.

The chain carries TRBV18 and TRBJ1-2, with unresolved D. V dropped 3 bases and J dropped 4 bases, with 18 bases sitting between them. The CDR3 contains 16 residues. The germline V gene encodes CDR1 KGHSH and CDR2 LQKENI. CDR3 in amino acids: CASSPGLRVLVYGYTF. CDR3 DNA sequence: TGTGCCAGCTCACCCGGTCTCCGCGTTTTAGTCTATGGCTACACCTTC. Supplemented by reference TRBV18 and TRBJ1-2, the full variable domain reads NAGVMQNPRHLVRRRGQEARLRCSPMKGHSHVYWYRQLPEEGLKFMVYLQKENIIDESGMPKERFSAEFPKEGPSILRIQQVVRGDSAAYFCASSPGLRVLVYGYTFGSGTRLTVV.

This clone was seen only once. The chain joins TRBV5-4 to TRBJ2-2; 7 bases line up with TRBD2. The V gene's germline CDR1 is SGHNT and CDR2 YYREEE (reference sequence). This CDR3 has 15 amino acids. The V segment lost 0 bases and the J segment 3 bases; nucleotides outside the gene matches: 2. CDR3 sequence: CASSLGLADTGELFF. The CDR3 DNA follows: TGTGCCAGCAGCTTGGGGCTAGCGGACACCGGGGAGCTGTTTTTT. The whole variable domain, filled in from reference TRBV5-4 and TRBJ2-2, reads ETGVTQSPTHLIKTRGQQVTLRCSSQSGHNTVSWYQQALGQGPQFIFQYYREEENGRGNFPPRFSGLQFPNYSSELNVNALELDDSALYLCASSLGLADTGELFFGEGSRLTVL.

The chain carries TRBV15 and TRBJ1-2; D unclear. The CDR3 has 14 residues. Trimming stripped 5 bases from V and 1 base from J, with 11 bases between. Germline assignment: CDR1 LNHNV and CDR2 YYDKDF (reference sequence). CDR3 sequence: CATSSRTVNYGYTF. The DNA of the CDR3 is TGTGCCACCAGCTCCCGGACCGTTAACTATGGCTACACCTTC. Full variable domain (remainder filled in from reference TRBV15 and TRBJ1-2): DAMVIQNPRYQVTQFGKPVTLSCSQTLNHNVMYWYQQKSSQAPKLLFHYYDKDFNNEADTPDNFQSRRPNTSFCFLDIRSPGLGDTAMYLCATSSRTVNYGYTFGSGTRLTVV.

V gene TRBV18 combines with J gene TRBJ2-1; D is unresolved. CDR1 and CDR2 from the germline V gene are KGHSH and LQKENI. V dropped 7 bases and J dropped 1 base, with 11 bases sitting between them. The CDR3 has 14 amino acids. Here the CDR3 reads CASLTGLSYNEQFF. The CDR3 DNA sequence: TGTGCCAGCTTAACGGGTTTATCCTACAATGAGCAGTTCTTC.

The chain couples TRBV6-5 to TRBJ1-5; no firm D call. Germline CDR1 MNHEY, CDR2 SVGAGI. Trimming took 4 bases from V and 3 from J, leaving 10 bases between them. The CDR3 contains 14 residues. DNA for the CDR3: TGTGCCAGCAGTTTAGCTCAGAACAATCAGCCCCAGCATTTT. Encoded protein: CASSLAQNNQPQHF.

V gene TRBV28 combines with J gene TRBJ2-7; TRBD2 agrees at 7 bases. The CDR3 consists of 16 residues. Germline values: CDR1 MDHEN, CDR2 SYDVKM. The trim removed 5 bases at V and 1 base at J, leaving 11 bases unmatched. CDR3 loop: CASSLGRGVPSYEQYF. Written as DNA, the CDR3 is TGTGCCAGCAGTCTTGGACGGGGGGTACCTTCCTACGAGCAGTACTTC.

J is TRBJ2-7 and V is TRBV19; 11 positions match TRBD2. The V gene end was trimmed by 3 bases and the J gene end by 5 bases; junction bases not matched to a gene: 6. This CDR3 has 15 amino acids. Germline V gene lookup returns CDR1 LNHDA and CDR2 SQIVND (reference sequence). CDR3 nucleotide sequence: TGTGCCAGTAGTATTGTAGCGGGGGGGCCGAACGAGCAGTACTTC. This gives the protein CASSIVAGGPNEQYF. The variable domain in full, completed from reference TRBV19 and TRBJ2-7, reads DGGITQSPKYLFRKEGQNVTLSCEQNLNHDAMYWYRQDPGQGLRLIYYSQIVNDFQKGDIAEGYSVSREKKESFPLTVTSAQKNPTAFYLCASSIVAGGPNEQYFGPGTRLTVT.

The rearrangement uses TRBV28 and TRBJ1-1; 7 bases are a match to TRBD1. Unmatched junction bases numbered 14, after V lost 6 bases and J lost 1 base. Per germline, CDR1 MDHEN and CDR2 SYDVKM. The CDR3 is made up of 17 amino acids. Here the CDR3 DNA reads TGTGCCAGCAGCGATAGAAAGGCAGGGGGGTCGAACACTGAAGCTTTCTTT. This gives the protein CASSDRKAGGSNTEAFF.

This clone was observed once. The genes are TRBV2 and TRBJ2-7, with 10 bases that match TRBD1. The V and J ends lost 4 bases and 5 bases, in that order; junction bases with no gene match: 2. Per germline, CDR1 SNHLY and CDR2 FYNNEI. The CDR3 length is 13 residues. The CDR3 DNA is TGTGCCAGCAGTGCGACAGGGGGCAACGAGCAGTACTTC. This encodes CASSATGGNEQYF.

The V call is TRBV5-1, the J call TRBJ1-6; no firm D call. Trimming pared 0 bases from V and 5 bases from J, leaving 9 bases between. The CDR3 sequence is 15 residues long. In germline, CDR1 is SGHRS, CDR2 YFSETQ. The CDR3 DNA follows: TGCGCCAGCAGCTTGGTGACGTCCCATAATTCACCCCTCCACTTT. Translating it yields CASSLVTSHNSPLHF.

The chain has TRBV10-3 and TRBJ1-3; D remains unclear. CDR1 is ENHRY and CDR2 is SYGVKD in the germline V gene. Deletions cut 4 bases from V and 2 bases from J, with 9 bases between. The CDR3 loop spans 14 amino acids. The CDR3 protein is CAISGSSAGNTIYF. The CDR3 bases are TGTGCCATCAGTGGAAGCAGCGCTGGAAACACCATATATTTT.

This chain uses TRBV25-1 with TRBJ1-1, with a weak D call TRBD1 (6 bases). Germline CDR1 and CDR2: MGHDK and SYGVNS. The CDR3 sequence is 14 residues long. The ends were cut back, 4 bases at V and 0 bases at J, with 9 bases in the middle. The chain's CDR3 is CASSVGQLNTEAFF. Here the CDR3 DNA reads TGTGCCAGCAGTGTAGGACAGCTGAACACTGAAGCTTTCTTT. Combining the CDR3 with reference TRBV25-1 and TRBJ1-1 gives the whole variable domain EADIYQTPRYLVIGTGKKITLECSQTMGHDKMYWYQQDPGMELHLIHYSYGVNSTEKGDLSSESTVSRIRTEHFPLTLESARPSHTSQYLCASSVGQLNTEAFFGQGTRLTVV.

The CDR3 loop is CASSLELHEQFF. CDR3 bases: TGTGCCAGCAGCTTGGAGCTCCATGAGCAGTTCTTC. This chain joins TRBV5-5 and TRBJ2-1, with D uncertain. Trimming took 0 bases from V and 8 from J, leaving 6 bases between them. Germline-derived CDR1 and CDR2 are SGHKS and YYEKEE (reference sequence). The CDR3 contains 12 residues.

Worth noting for this clone: The same CDR3 arises from other DNA sequences in this sample as well. This chain connects TRBV12-3 or TRBV12-4 to TRBJ1-1, with unresolved D. The CDR3 has 11 residues. V lost 3 bases, J lost 8 bases, and 7 bases lay in between. The CDR3 DNA reads as TGTGCCAGCAGTTTGCGAGGGGAAGCTTTCTTT. The encoded protein is CASSLRGEAFF.

This chain joins TRBV5-1 and TRBJ1-2, with TRBD1 matching over 7 bases. Germline V gene lookup returns CDR1 SGHRS and CDR2 YFSETQ. V shed 3 bases, J shed 0 bases, and the junction held 17 bases outside the gene matches. The CDR3 loop spans 19 amino acids. CDR3 nucleotide sequence: TGCGCCAGCAGCTACTACTCGACAGGGCGTTGGGATTCTAACTATGGCTACACCTTC. This encodes CASSYYSTGRWDSNYGYTF. Together with reference TRBV5-1 and TRBJ1-2, the CDR3 gives the full variable domain: KAGVTQTPRYLIKTRGQQVTLSCSPISGHRSVSWYQQTPGQGLQFLFEYFSETQRNKGNFPGRFSGRQFSNSRSEMNVSTLELGDSALYLCASSYYSTGRWDSNYGYTFGSGTRLTVV.

The gene calls are TRBV4-1 and TRBJ1-5; D not certain. The CDR3 length is 15 residues. Germline CDR1 reads MGHRA; CDR2 reads YSYEKL. V was trimmed by 0 bases and J by 3 bases, leaving 9 bases between them. CDR3: CASSQEAKPNQPQHF. The DNA for the CDR3 is TGCGCCAGCAGCCAAGAGGCCAAGCCCAATCAGCCCCAGCATTTT.